This entry lists 12 T cell receptor beta chains sequenced from one sample in a study of blood T cells in healthy people across ages. A sample-barcoded 5' primer and a J-beta primer mix were used in a second PCR of about 6 to 12 cycles. One entry per CDR3 protein, called by TCRdb with MiXCR from the 5' RACE reads. The table has 900,000 to 950,000 distinct CDR3 sequences, roughly 29% seen once; the top ten hold 10%. These data also featured in a second study, about T cells of mothers and their children.

The sample consisted of blood. The receptors derive from a woman between 40 and 55 years old in good health.

The table lists this clonotype with a few counts. This chain links TRBV15 with TRBJ1-5; tentative D call: TRBD1 (6 bases). Between the trimmed V and J ends, which lost 0 bases and 0 bases, there was a span of 12 bases. This CDR3 comprises 17 residues. CDR1 and CDR2 (germline): LNHNV, YYDKDF (reference sequence). The CDR3, as DNA: TGTGCCACCAGCAGAGATAATACAGGGTATAGCAATCAGCCCCAGCATTTT. This codes for CATSRDNTGYSNQPQHF.

This chain links TRBV6-6 with TRBJ1-5, with D hard to call. The CDR3 extends over 15 amino acids. Germline CDR1 is MNHNY and CDR2 is SVGAGI (reference sequence). The V end lost 5 bases, the J end lost 1 base, and 12 bases lay between the germline ends. The CDR3 is CASSAGEISNQPQHF. CDR3 sequence (DNA): TGTGCCAGCAGTGCCGGGGAGATCAGCAATCAGCCCCAGCATTTT.

This clonotype was counted only a few times. The gene calls are TRBV7-9 and TRBJ1-2; 7 nucleotides align to TRBD1. This CDR3 is built from 13 residues. From germline, CDR1 is SEHNR and CDR2 FQNEAQ (reference sequence). Trimming at V came to 11 bases and at J to 4 bases, leaving 10 bases not matched to a gene. CDR3 region: CAADRVGIYGYTF. CDR3 coding DNA: TGTGCCGCCGACAGGGTCGGTATCTATGGCTACACCTTC. The variable domain in full, with the rest retrieved from reference TRBV7-9 and TRBJ1-2, is DTGVSQNPRHKITKRGQNVTFRCDPISEHNRLYWYRQTLGQGPEFLTYFQNEAQLEKSRLLSDRFSAERPKGSFSTLEIQRTEQGDSAMYLCAADRVGIYGYTFGSGTRLTVV.

With regard to this clonotype: A much larger clone differs from this one at a single base, so this may be a read error. This rearrangement joins TRBV7-9 to TRBJ1-2; D is unclear. The CDR3 is made up of 14 amino acids. Germline CDR1 reads SEHNR; CDR2 reads FQNEAQ (reference sequence). This CDR3 is CASSLTPDPYGCTF. CDR3 sequence (DNA): TGTGCCAGCAGCTTAACGCCAGATCCCTATGGCTGCACCTTC.

This clonotype has only one observation. V and J are TRBV7-2 and TRBJ1-1; possible D gene TRBD1, 6 bases. This CDR3 contains 13 residues. The germline gives CDR1 SGHTA, CDR2 FQGNSA. Trimming shortened V by 5 bases and J by 8 bases, and 15 bases separated the two germline ends. The CDR3 reads CASSPMTGGEAFF. In DNA, the CDR3 is TGTGCCAGCAGCCCGATGACAGGCGGCGAAGCTTTCTTT.

There are many counts of this clonotype. This chain joins TRBV7-2 and TRBJ2-7; unclear D gene. Germline CDR1 SGHTA, CDR2 FQGNSA. CDR3 length: 13 residues. Trimming took 5 bases from V and 5 from J, leaving 13 bases between them. The CDR3 DNA is TGTGCCAGCAGCAAAGATCGTGTGAACGAGCAGTACTTC. This sequence encodes CASSKDRVNEQYF.

V is TRBV6-5 and J is TRBJ1-4, with 9 bases identical to TRBD1. Trimming cost V 6 bases and J 8 bases; bases outside gene matches: 7. This CDR3 comprises 14 residues. The V gene's germline CDR1 is MNHEY and CDR2 SVGAGI. The chain's CDR3 is CASSTGGGMEKLFF. The CDR3 nucleotides read TGTGCCAGCAGCACAGGGGGCGGGATGGAAAAACTGTTTTTT.

This clonotype appeared many times. The V gene is TRBV12-3 or TRBV12-4, the J gene TRBJ2-1; D call uncertain. The ends were cut back, 2 bases at V and 3 bases at J, with 5 bases in the middle. This CDR3 region has 13 residues. CDR3 region: CASSLKSYNEQFF. CDR3 nucleotide sequence: TGTGCCAGCAGTTTAAAGAGCTACAATGAGCAGTTCTTC.

This clonotype was recorded many times. V and J are TRBV6-4 and TRBJ2-4; 12 positions agree with TRBD2. Germline lookup yields CDR1 MRHNA and CDR2 SNTAGT. The CDR3 runs 16 residues. Losses at the gene ends were 0 bases for V and 9 bases for J; bases not matched to a gene: 6. The CDR3 DNA is TGTGCCAGCAGTGACTCGTCTAGCGGGGGGGCAGCCATTCAGTACTTC. It is translated as CASSDSSSGGAAIQYF.

This clonotype was counted between two and nine times. This chain joins TRBV30 and TRBJ1-2; D ambiguous. The CDR3 sequence is 14 residues long. Germline-derived CDR1 and CDR2 are GTSNPN and SVGIG (reference sequence). Between the trimmed V and J ends, which lost 6 bases and 2 bases, there was a span of 16 bases. CDR3 amino acids: CACRRSPGNYGYTF. CDR3 nucleotides: TGTGCCTGCCGGAGAAGCCCGGGCAACTATGGCTACACCTTC. Together with reference TRBV30 and TRBJ1-2, the CDR3 gives the full variable domain: SQTIHQWPATLVQPVGSPLSLECTVEGTSNPNLYWYRQAAGRGLQLLFYSVGIGQISSEVPQNLSASRPQDRQFILSSKKLLLSDSGFYLCACRRSPGNYGYTFGSGTRLTVV.

This clonotype showed up many times. This chain connects TRBV7-9 to TRBJ1-4; TRBD1 matches 8 bases. Trimming cost V 1 base and J 8 bases; bases outside gene matches: 6. Germline V gene sequence: CDR1 SEHNR, CDR2 FQNEAQ (reference sequence). The CDR3 has 15 residues. CDR3 DNA sequence: TGTGCCAGCAGCTTAGACGGGACAGGTCTCGAAAAACTGTTTTTT. This translates into CASSLDGTGLEKLFF.

The chain carries TRBV7-6 and TRBJ1-2; perhaps TRBD1 as D (5 bases). The germline gives CDR1 SGHVS, CDR2 FNYEAQ. The CDR3 contains 14 residues. Trimming left V 5 bases short and J 6 bases short, with 16 bases between. CDR3 in amino acids: CASSPQPGSHGYTF. CDR3 DNA: TGTGCCAGCAGCCCCCAACCAGGGAGTCATGGCTACACCTTC.